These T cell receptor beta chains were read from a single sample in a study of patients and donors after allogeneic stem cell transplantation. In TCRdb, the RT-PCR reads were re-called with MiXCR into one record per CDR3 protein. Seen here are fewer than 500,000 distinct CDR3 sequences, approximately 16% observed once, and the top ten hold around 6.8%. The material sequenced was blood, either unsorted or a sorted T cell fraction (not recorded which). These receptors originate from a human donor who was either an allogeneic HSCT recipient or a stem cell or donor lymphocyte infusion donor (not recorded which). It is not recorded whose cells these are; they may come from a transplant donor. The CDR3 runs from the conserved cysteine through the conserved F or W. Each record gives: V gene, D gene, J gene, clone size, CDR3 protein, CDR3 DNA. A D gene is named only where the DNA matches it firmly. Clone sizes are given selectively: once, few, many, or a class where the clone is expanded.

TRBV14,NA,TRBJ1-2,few,CASSQDWSRDYGYTF,TGTGCCAGCAGCCAAGATTGGTCCAGGGACTATGGCTACACCTTC
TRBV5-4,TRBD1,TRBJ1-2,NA,CASSFGDRANYGYTF,TGTGCCAGCAGCTTTGGGGACAGGGCTAACTATGGCTACACCTTC
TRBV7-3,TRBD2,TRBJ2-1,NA,CASSVVAGLRTVGEQFF,TGTGCCAGCAGCGTTGTAGCGGGTCTCCGGACGGTCGGTGAGCAGTTCTTC
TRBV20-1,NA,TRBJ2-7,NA,CSATRDFLSREQYF,TGCAGTGCTACCCGGGACTTCCTCTCGAGGGAGCAGTACTTC
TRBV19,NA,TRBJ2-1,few,CASSIIWGDEQFF,TGTGCCAGTAGTATAATCTGGGGCGATGAGCAGTTCTTC
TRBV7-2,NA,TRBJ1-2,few,CASSRGTAGRGYTF,TGTGCCAGCAGCAGAGGGACCGCCGGTAGAGGCTACACCTTC
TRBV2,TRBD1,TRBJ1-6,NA,CASSDQGASNSPLHF,TGTGCCAGCAGCGATCAGGGGGCTTCGAATTCACCCCTCCACTTT
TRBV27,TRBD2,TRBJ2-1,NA,CASSPPASGRGEQFF,TGTGCCAGCAGCCCCCCAGCCTCCGGGAGGGGTGAGCAGTTCTTC
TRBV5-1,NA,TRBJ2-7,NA,CASSFGTVSSYEQYF,TGCGCCAGCAGCTTCGGCACCGTGAGCTCCTACGAGCAGTACTTC
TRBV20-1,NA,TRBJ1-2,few,CSARDVKNYGYTF,TGCAGTGCTAGAGATGTGAAAAACTATGGCTACACCTTC
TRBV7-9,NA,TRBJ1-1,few,CASSLSSGVNQAFF,TGTGCCAGCAGCTTATCCTCTGGGGTTAATCAAGCTTTCTTT
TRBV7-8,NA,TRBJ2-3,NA,CASSLATSTDTQYF,TGTGCCAGCAGCTTAGCGACTAGCACAGATACGCAGTATTTT
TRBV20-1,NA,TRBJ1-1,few,CSARGTAGTEAFF,TGCAGTGCTAGAGGGACCGCAGGTACTGAAGCTTTCTTT
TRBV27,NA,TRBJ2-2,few,CASSLSTHQGPSNTGELFF,TGTGCCAGCAGTTTATCGACCCATCAGGGACCCTCGAACACCGGGGAGCTGTTTTTT
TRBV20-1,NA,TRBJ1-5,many,CSANDRGGLQPQHF,TGCAGTGCTAACGACCGGGGAGGGTTGCAGCCCCAGCATTTT
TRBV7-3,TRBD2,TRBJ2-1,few,CASSPRGRLAGGKVQFF,TGTGCCAGCAGCCCAAGAGGTAGACTAGCGGGGGGGAAAGTGCAGTTCTTC
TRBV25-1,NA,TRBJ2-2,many,CASRDRGLSSGELFF,TGTGCCAGCAGAGACCGGGGGCTCTCCTCTGGGGAGCTGTTTTTT
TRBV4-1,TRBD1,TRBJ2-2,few,CASSQGQGWELFF,TGCGCCAGCAGCCAAGGACAGGGATGGGAGCTGTTTTTT
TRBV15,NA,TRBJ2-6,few,CATSRDRARMGSGANVLTF,TGTGCCACCAGCAGAGATAGAGCCCGAATGGGCTCTGGGGCCAACGTCCTGACTTTC
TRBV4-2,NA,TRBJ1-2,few,CASSQVDRSNYGYTF,TGTGCCAGCAGCCAAGTAGACAGGAGTAACTATGGCTACACCTTC
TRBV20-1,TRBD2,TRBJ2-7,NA,CSARVPGLDYEQYF,TGCAGTGCTAGAGTTCCCGGACTAGACTACGAGCAGTACTTC
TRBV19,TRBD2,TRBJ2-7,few,CASSTPGLVREQYF,TGTGCCAGTAGTACCCCGGGACTAGTGCGCGAGCAGTACTTC
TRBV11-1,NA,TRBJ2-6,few,CASSLVHTGANVLTF,TGTGCCAGCAGCTTGGTACACACCGGGGCCAACGTCCTGACTTTC
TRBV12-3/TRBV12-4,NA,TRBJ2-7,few,CASTWGLGRTYEQYF,TGTGCCAGCACCTGGGGTTTAGGCAGGACCTACGAGCAGTACTTC
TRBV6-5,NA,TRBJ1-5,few,CASSYSGGSNQPQHF,TGTGCCAGCAGTTACTCGGGAGGGAGCAATCAGCCCCAGCATTTT
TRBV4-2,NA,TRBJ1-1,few,CASSQDLAGTEAFF,TGTGCCAGCAGCCAAGATCTGGCAGGGACTGAAGCTTTCTTT
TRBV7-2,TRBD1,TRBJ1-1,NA,CASSLAPGGTEAFF,TGTGCCAGCAGCTTAGCCCCAGGGGGAACTGAAGCTTTCTTT
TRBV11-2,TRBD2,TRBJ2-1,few,CASSLAGLGLDEQFF,TGTGCCAGCAGCTTAGCAGGACTAGGCCTCGATGAGCAGTTCTTC
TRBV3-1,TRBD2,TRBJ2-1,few,CASSQGLAGQNEQFF,TGTGCCAGCAGCCAGGGACTAGCGGGGCAAAATGAGCAGTTCTTC
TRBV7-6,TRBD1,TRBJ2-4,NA,CASSSFRDSLAKNIQYF,TGTGCCAGCAGCAGTTTCCGGGACAGTCTAGCCAAAAACATTCAGTACTTC
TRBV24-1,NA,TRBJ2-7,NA,CATSDLGILSSYEQYF,TGTGCCACCAGTGATTTGGGCATCTTGAGCTCCTACGAGCAGTACTTC
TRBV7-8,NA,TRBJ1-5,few,CASSLEPRGGNQPQHF,TGTGCCAGCAGCTTGGAGCCTCGGGGGGGCAATCAGCCCCAGCATTTT
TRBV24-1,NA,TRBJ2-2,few,CATSDFQGVTGELFF,TGTGCCACCAGTGATTTCCAGGGCGTCACCGGGGAGCTGTTTTTT
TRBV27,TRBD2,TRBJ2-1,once,CASSLYSSGDNEQFF,TGTGCCAGCAGTTTATATTCTAGCGGGGACAATGAGCAGTTCTTC
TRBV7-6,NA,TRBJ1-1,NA,CASSIHEGGGSTEAFF,TGTGCCAGCAGCATCCACGAGGGGGGAGGCAGCACTGAAGCTTTCTTT
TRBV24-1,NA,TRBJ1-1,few,CATSDSRTFGAFF,TGTGCCACCAGTGATTCTCGGACCTTTGGGGCTTTCTTT
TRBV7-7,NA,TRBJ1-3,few,CASSPRWGPGNTIYF,TGTGCCAGCAGCCCTCGGTGGGGCCCCGGAAACACCATATATTTT
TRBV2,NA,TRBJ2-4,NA,CASSEAPAKNIQYF,TGTGCCAGCAGTGAAGCGCCGGCCAAAAACATTCAGTACTTC
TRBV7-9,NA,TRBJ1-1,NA,CASSPGGVWGMSTEAFF,TGTGCCAGCAGCCCTGGGGGGGTATGGGGGATGAGCACTGAAGCTTTCTTT
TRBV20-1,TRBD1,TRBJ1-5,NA,CSARIRDRDNQPQHF,TGCAGTGCTAGGATCCGGGACAGGGACAATCAGCCCCAGCATTTT
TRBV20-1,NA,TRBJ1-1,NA,CSASQGRGTRDTEAFF,TGCAGTGCCTCTCAGGGAAGGGGTACGAGGGACACTGAAGCTTTCTTT
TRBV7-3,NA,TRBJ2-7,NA,CASSLNGNEQYF,TGTGCCAGCAGCTTAAACGGGAACGAGCAGTACTTC
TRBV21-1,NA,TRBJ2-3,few,CASSKGESDTQYF,TGTGCCAGCAGCAAGGGGGAGTCGGATACGCAGTATTTT
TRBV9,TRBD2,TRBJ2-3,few,CASASGGALDTQYF,TGTGCCAGTGCTAGCGGGGGGGCATTGGATACGCAGTATTTT
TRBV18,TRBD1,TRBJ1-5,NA,CASSPRRGPNSNQPQHF,TGTGCCAGCTCACCACGGAGGGGGCCTAATAGCAATCAGCCCCAGCATTTT
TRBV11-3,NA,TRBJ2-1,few,CASSLRGARYNEQFF,TGTGCCAGCAGCTTACGGGGGGCGCGATACAATGAGCAGTTCTTC